These 32 T cell receptor beta chains were sequenced from one sample in a study of blood T cell repertoires in COVID-19. Assay used: immunoSEQ multiplex PCR; TCRdb lists only in-frame clones, some missing. The repertoire holds approximately 250,000 clones, with roughly 86% as singletons. The material sequenced was peripheral blood. The receptors were sampled from a woman older than 75 with COVID-19, enrolled during active disease.

The table lists this clone with a few counts. This chain uses TRBV4-1 with TRBJ1-2; unclear D gene. Germline loops: CDR1 MGHRA, CDR2 YSYEKL. This CDR3 is 13 amino acids long. Trimming shortened V by 2 bases and J by 2 bases, and 6 bases separated the two germline ends. The chain's CDR3 is CASSQTGNYGYTF. The CDR3 DNA is TGCGCCAGCAGCCAAACGGGGAACTATGGCTACACCTTC.

This sequence joins TRBV30 and TRBJ1-2, with D possibly matching TRBD1 (5 bases). Germline V CDR1 and CDR2: GTSNPN, SVGIG (reference sequence). The germline V and J ends were trimmed by 1 base and 1 base, with 10 bases remaining between them. The CDR3 totals 14 residues. The CDR3 DNA is TGTGCCTGGAGTGAAAGGGGTTTTAACTATGGCTACACCTTC. Translating gives CAWSERGFNYGYTF.

The chain links TRBV5-8 to TRBJ1-3; 8 nucleotides line up with TRBD1. Germline trimming cut 3 bases from V and 6 bases from J; bases unmatched to any gene: 2. Germline V gives CDR1 SGHTS, CDR2 YDEGEE. This CDR3 is built from 13 residues. CDR3 in DNA: TGTGCCAGCAGCTGGACAGGGACAAACACCATATATTTT. Amino acid sequence: CASSWTGTNTIYF. Full variable domain (outside the CDR3, taken from reference TRBV5-8 and TRBJ1-3): EAGVTQSPTHLIKTRGQQATLRCSPISGHTSVYWYQQALGLGLQFLLWYDEGEERNRGNFPPRFSGRQFPNYSSELNVNALELEDSALYLCASSWTGTNTIYFGEGSWLTVV.

The rearrangement links TRBV5-4 to TRBJ1-4; D not resolved. The germline gives CDR1 SGHNT, CDR2 YYREEE (reference sequence). The V end lost 4 bases, the J end lost 10 bases, and 17 bases lay between the germline ends. The CDR3 extends over 14 amino acids. As DNA, the CDR3 is TGTGCCAGCAGCCTCGATCGAGGTCCCGGAAAACTGTTTTTT. Amino acids: CASSLDRGPGKLFF.

This sequence joins TRBV5-1 and TRBJ2-3; maybe TRBD2 (6 bases). CDR1 SGHRS and CDR2 YFSETQ come from the germline V gene. V lost 1 base to trimming and J lost 6 bases, with 21 bases between them. CDR3 size: 17 residues. The CDR3 coding sequence is TGCGCCAGCAGCTTGAACCCCGGGACTTCCGCACGGGATACGCAGTATTTT. Residues: CASSLNPGTSARDTQYF.

This clone was recorded only once. The chain links TRBV2 to TRBJ2-3, with 10 positions matching TRBD1. The CDR3 runs 15 residues. Germline-derived CDR1 and CDR2 are SNHLY and FYNNEI. The ends lost 6 bases at V and 6 bases at J; junction bases unmatched: 9. The CDR3 nucleotides read TGTGCCAGCAGCCCCCGGGACAGGGGTGCGGATACGCAGTATTTT. Its translation: CASSPRDRGADTQYF.

The V gene is TRBV6-4, the J gene TRBJ2-1, with TRBD1 matching over 7 bases. The length of the CDR3 is 14 residues. V shed 11 bases, J shed 8 bases, and the junction held 15 bases outside the gene matches. Germline CDR1 and CDR2: MRHNA and SNTAGT. The CDR3 DNA reads as TGTGCCGGCCTAGACAGGGATCCTTCGGATGAGCAGTTCTTC. Protein sequence: CAGLDRDPSDEQFF.

V gene TRBV5-6 combines with J gene TRBJ2-2; TRBD1 is a possible D gene (6 bases). The germline V gene has CDR1 SGHDT and CDR2 YYEEEE. The CDR3 has 15 residues. Deletions cut 5 bases from V and 4 bases from J, with 15 bases between. CDR3 nucleotides: TGTGCCAGCAGATTAGCAGGGGAAGGCACCGGGGAGCTGTTTTTT. It specifies CASRLAGEGTGELFF.

This rearrangement joins TRBV19 to TRBJ2-1, with TRBD2 matching 10 bases. Germline CDR1 LNHDA, CDR2 SQIVND (reference sequence). Germline trimming cut 6 bases from V and 8 bases from J; bases unmatched to any gene: 10. The CDR3 spans 15 residues. The CDR3 is CASRESGGAVYEQFF. DNA for the CDR3: TGTGCCAGTAGAGAGAGCGGGGGGGCCGTTTATGAGCAGTTCTTC. The variable domain in full, with the rest retrieved from reference TRBV19 and TRBJ2-1, is DGGITQSPKYLFRKEGQNVTLSCEQNLNHDAMYWYRQDPGQGLRLIYYSQIVNDFQKGDIAEGYSVSREKKESFPLTVTSAQKNPTAFYLCASRESGGAVYEQFFGPGTRLTVL.

V gene TRBV19 combines with J gene TRBJ2-3; 9 nucleotides match TRBD2. CDR3 length: 16 amino acids. The germline V gene has CDR1 LNHDA and CDR2 SQIVND (reference sequence). Trimming at V came to 4 bases and at J to 2 bases, leaving 7 bases not matched to a gene. For the CDR3, the DNA is TGTGCCAGTAGTACCCCGACTAGCGGTCTCACAGATACGCAGTATTTT. This sequence encodes CASSTPTSGLTDTQYF.

Details on this clone: Different DNA sequences within this sample yield the same CDR3. The chain has TRBV19 and TRBJ1-1, with D maybe TRBD1 (5 bases). This CDR3 is 14 amino acids long. Per germline, CDR1 LNHDA and CDR2 SQIVND (reference sequence). The V end lost 3 bases, the J end lost 0 bases, and 8 bases lay between the germline ends. CDR3 nucleotide sequence: TGTGCCAGTAGTATGGAGGGGATGAACACTGAAGCTTTCTTT. This gives the protein CASSMEGMNTEAFF.

This clone was found a few times. This chain connects TRBV2 to TRBJ2-2; TRBD1 matches 8 bases. Germline values: CDR1 SNHLY, CDR2 FYNNEI. The CDR3 totals 16 residues. J gave up 5 bases and V 4 bases, and 9 bases lay outside the gene matches. Written as DNA, the CDR3 is TGTGCCAGCAGTGGTGGCAGGGGGCGAGTGACCGGGGAGCTGTTTTTT. Amino acids: CASSGGRGRVTGELFF.

V usage is TRBV5-5 and J usage is TRBJ1-1, with TRBD1 as a possible D gene (5 bases). Germline lookup yields CDR1 SGHKS and CDR2 YYEKEE (reference sequence). The V end lost 2 bases, the J end lost 0 bases, and 11 bases lay between the germline ends. CDR3 size: 15 residues. CDR3 loop: CASSFVQGMNTEAFF. The CDR3, as DNA: TGTGCCAGCAGCTTTGTGCAGGGAATGAACACTGAAGCTTTCTTT.

The V and J genes are TRBV4-2 and TRBJ1-3, with D unclear. The germline CDR1 and CDR2 sequences are LGHNA and YNFKEQ. Trimming took off 1 base at V and 0 bases at J, with 13 bases between the two ends. The CDR3 has 17 amino acids. The CDR3 DNA reads TGTGCCAGCAGCCAAGGTTCGCGGGCGTACTCTGGAAACACCATATATTTT. This sequence encodes CASSQGSRAYSGNTIYF.

The rearrangement links TRBV19 to TRBJ1-4, with 12 bases fitting TRBD1. Germline CDR1 LNHDA, CDR2 SQIVND (reference sequence). This CDR3 comprises 15 residues. V gave up 8 bases and J gave up 7 bases; unmatched junction bases: 8. Here the CDR3 reads CASGTGGAGSEKLFF. The CDR3 coding sequence is TGTGCCAGTGGGACAGGGGGCGCGGGGTCTGAAAAACTGTTTTTT.

V and J are TRBV29-1 and TRBJ1-2; a possible D gene is TRBD1 (5 bases). CDR1 is SQVTM and CDR2 is ANQGSEA in the germline V gene. Trimming left V 4 bases short and J 6 bases short, with 12 bases between. The CDR3 loop spans 12 amino acids. The CDR3, as DNA: TGCAGCGTTGTCCTGGGGCAACATGGCTACACCTTC. Translating it yields CSVVLGQHGYTF.

The rearrangement joins TRBV6-5 to TRBJ1-5; 9 nucleotides agree with TRBD1. CDR1 and CDR2 (germline): MNHEY, SVGAGI. CDR3 length: 13 residues. With 11 bases clipped from V and 9 bases from J, the junction kept 11 bases outside the gene matches. The CDR3 sequence is CAVGQGEPRPQHF. CDR3 nucleotide sequence: TGTGCCGTGGGACAGGGAGAACCGCGGCCCCAGCATTTT.

The J gene is TRBJ2-7, the V gene TRBV2; D gene ambiguous. V dropped 4 bases and J dropped 3 bases, with 4 bases sitting between them. From germline, CDR1 is SNHLY and CDR2 FYNNEI. This CDR3 spans 11 amino acids. CDR3: CASSAGYEQYF. The CDR3 bases are TGTGCCAGCAGTGCGGGCTACGAGCAGTACTTC. Full variable domain (remainder filled in from reference TRBV2 and TRBJ2-7): EPEVTQTPSHQVTQMGQEVILRCVPISNHLYFYWYRQILGQKVEFLVSFYNNEISEKSEIFDDQFSVERPDGSNFTLKIRSTKLEDSAMYFCASSAGYEQYFGPGTRLTVT.

The CDR3 here is CASSLGQTGNTIYF. The DNA for the CDR3 is TGTGCCAGCAGTCTAGGACAGACTGGAAACACCATATATTTT. The rearrangement uses TRBV6-5 and TRBJ1-3; the D gene is possibly TRBD1 (6 bases). CDR3 length equals 14 residues. Between the trimmed V and J ends, which lost 5 bases and 2 bases, there was a span of 10 bases. The germline gives CDR1 MNHEY, CDR2 SVGAGI.

The CDR3 DNA reads TGTGCCAGCAGTACCCAGCGGGGAGACACCGGGGAGCTGTTTTTT. This sequence encodes CASSTQRGDTGELFF. The chain carries TRBV2 and TRBJ2-2, with 7 bases aligning to TRBD2. Trimming took 5 bases from V and 3 from J; bases not matched to a gene: 6. This CDR3 is 15 amino acids long. Per germline, CDR1 SNHLY and CDR2 FYNNEI.

J is TRBJ1-2 and V is TRBV7-2; the match to TRBD1 covers 8 bases. The V gene end was trimmed by 4 bases and the J gene end by 8 bases; junction bases not matched to a gene: 9. The germline CDR1 and CDR2 sequences are SGHTA and FQGNSA. The CDR3 is 14 residues long. For the CDR3, the DNA is TGTGCCAGCAGCTCAGGGGGCAGGACGATCGGCTACACCTTC. Its translation is CASSSGGRTIGYTF.

The rearrangement uses TRBV7-9 and TRBJ2-1, with TRBD1 matching 9 bases. CDR1 is SEHNR, CDR2 FQNEAQ, per germline (reference sequence). Unmatched junction bases numbered 3, after V lost 2 bases and J lost 7 bases. The CDR3 sequence is 14 residues long. The CDR3: CASSLKGTGNEQFF. CDR3 DNA: TGTGCCAGCAGCTTAAAGGGGACAGGGAATGAGCAGTTCTTC.

The chain carries TRBV7-8 and TRBJ1-4, with 8 nucleotides matching TRBD1. The CDR3 has 15 amino acids. The germline CDR1 and CDR2 sequences are SGHVS and FQNEAQ. The junction had 5 bases not matched to a gene; V was cut back by 0 bases and J by 8 bases. The CDR3 coding sequence is TGTGCCAGCAGCTTAGCAGGGACAGGTGTGGAAAAACTGTTTTTT. Translation gives CASSLAGTGVEKLFF. The whole variable domain, filled in from reference TRBV7-8 and TRBJ1-4, reads GAGVSQSPRYKVAKRGQDVALRCDPISGHVSLFWYQQALGQGPEFLTYFQNEAQLDKSGLPSDRFFAERPEGSVSTLKIQRTQQEDSAVYLCASSLAGTGVEKLFFGSGTQLSVL.

This chain uses TRBV18 with TRBJ1-1, with D hard to call. This CDR3 region has 13 residues. The germline gives CDR1 KGHSH, CDR2 LQKENI. V was cut by 2 bases and J by 8 bases, with 12 bases left in between. CDR3 bases: TGTGCCAGCTCACCAGAGGGTGCAGCAGAAGCTTTCTTT. Translating gives CASSPEGAAEAFF.

The V and J genes are TRBV7-9 and TRBJ2-5; 8 nucleotides align to TRBD1. Trimming cost V 1 base and J 3 bases; bases outside gene matches: 10. The CDR3 consists of 17 residues. In germline, CDR1 is SEHNR, CDR2 FQNEAQ (reference sequence). DNA for the CDR3: TGTGCCAGCAGCTTAGGATCAGTCGGGACAGGAGAAGAGACCCAGTACTTC. This gives the protein CASSLGSVGTGEETQYF.

The chain carries TRBV7-2 and TRBJ1-1; possible D gene TRBD1, 6 bases. CDR3 size: 12 residues. Deletions cut 5 bases from V and 11 bases from J, with 15 bases between. Per germline, CDR1 SGHTA and CDR2 FQGNSA. The CDR3 coding sequence is TGTGCCAGCAGCCCTCAAGGGGGGGTGGCTTTCTTT. Amino acid sequence: CASSPQGGVAFF.

This clone was observed a handful of times. The genes are TRBV28 and TRBJ1-2; TRBD1 agrees at 7 bases. CDR3 length: 13 amino acids. Germline V CDR1 and CDR2: MDHEN, SYDVKM. V lost 6 bases to trimming and J lost 4 bases; unmatched junction nucleotides: 5. The CDR3 loop is CASSLRQGYGYTF. The CDR3 coding sequence is TGTGCCAGCAGCTTAAGACAGGGCTATGGCTACACCTTC.

The chain carries TRBV9 and TRBJ1-4; TRBD1 aligns across 7 bases. Germline assignment: CDR1 SGDLS and CDR2 YYNGEE. Trimming at V came to 4 bases and at J to 7 bases, leaving 10 bases not matched to a gene. This CDR3 region has 15 residues. CDR3 DNA sequence: TGTGCCAGCAGCCCCCAGACAGGGTTATCTGAAAAACTGTTTTTT. Translating gives CASSPQTGLSEKLFF. Supplemented by reference TRBV9 and TRBJ1-4, the full variable domain reads DSGVTQTPKHLITATGQRVTLRCSPRSGDLSVYWYQQSLDQGLQFLIQYYNGEERAKGNILERFSAQQFPDLHSELNLSSLELGDSALYFCASSPQTGLSEKLFFGSGTQLSVL.

Here the CDR3 reads CASSLGGREKLFF. As DNA, the CDR3 is TGTGCCAGCAGCTTAGGAGGAAGGGAAAAACTGTTTTTT. This rearrangement joins TRBV7-8 to TRBJ1-4; D gene uncertain. The CDR3 spans 13 residues. CDR1 and CDR2 from the germline V gene are SGHVS and FQNEAQ. V shed 1 base and J shed 8 bases, with 8 bases lying between them.

The V and J genes are TRBV6-5 and TRBJ2-7; D gene uncertain. This CDR3 is built from 13 residues. Germline V gene sequence: CDR1 MNHEY, CDR2 SVGAGI. Trimming left V 10 bases short and J 3 bases short, with 16 bases between. CDR3 region: CANPGPPFYEQYV. CDR3 in DNA: TGTGCCAACCCGGGTCCTCCATTCTACGAGCAGTACGTC.

This clone was seen once. This chain joins TRBV3-1 (or the pseudogene TRBV3-2) and TRBJ1-5, with TRBD1 as a possible D gene (5 bases). This CDR3 contains 14 residues. Trimming left V 0 bases short and J 7 bases short, with 10 bases between. The germline V gene has CDR1 LGHDT and CDR2 YNNKEL (reference sequence). The CDR3 loop reads CASSQERGEQPQHF. As DNA, the CDR3 is TGTGCCAGCAGCCAAGAGCGGGGGGAACAGCCCCAGCATTTT.

The chain has TRBV5-6 and TRBJ1-4; no firm D call. The CDR3 is 15 amino acids. The germline V gene encodes CDR1 SGHDT and CDR2 YYEEEE. Trimming pared 0 bases from V and 3 bases from J, leaving 9 bases between. The CDR3 spells CASSLASVPNEKLFF. The CDR3 DNA reads as TGTGCCAGCAGCTTGGCCTCAGTTCCTAATGAAAAACTGTTTTTT.